One sample yielded the 18 T cell receptor beta chains listed below, sequenced in a study of blood T cells in healthy people across ages. The use of a sample-barcoded 5' primer and a J-beta primer mix characterized a second PCR of roughly 6 to 11 cycles. TCRdb reanalysed the 5' RACE reads using MiXCR and keeps one entry per CDR3 protein. Here the sample spans just over 1 million distinct CDR3 sequences, roughly 45% being singletons. Input material: blood. Source of these receptors: a woman aged 55-69 years in good health.

This sequence joins TRBV6-6 and TRBJ1-2, with 9 bases aligning to TRBD1. Germline CDR1 is MNHNY and CDR2 is SVGAGI (reference sequence). The length of the CDR3 is 13 residues. The V and J ends lost 6 bases and 8 bases, in that order; junction bases with no gene match: 7. CDR3 coding DNA: TGTGCCAGCAGCTGGGACAGGGCGGGGGGCTACACCTTC. Residues: CASSWDRAGGYTF.

This clonotype has a handful of counts. The J gene is TRBJ2-3, the V gene TRBV20-1, with D unclear. The CDR3 is 16 residues long. With 4 bases removed from V and 4 bases from J, the gap between germline ends came to 21 bases. Germline CDR1 DFQATT, CDR2 SNEGSKA (reference sequence). The chain's CDR3 is CSAILPYPRSADTQYF. CDR3 coding DNA: TGCAGTGCTATTCTCCCTTACCCCCGGTCGGCAGATACGCAGTATTTT.

V is TRBV27 and J is TRBJ2-7, with 9 bases matching TRBD1. CDR1 and CDR2 from the germline V gene are MNHEY and SMNVEV (reference sequence). This CDR3 region has 16 residues. Trimming cost V 6 bases and J 0 bases; bases outside gene matches: 9. CDR3 sequence (DNA): TGTGCCAGCAGACCACAGGGGGCTAGGATCTCCTACGAGCAGTACTTC. Protein: CASRPQGARISYEQYF.

The sample holds a few counts of this clonotype. The CDR3 region has the DNA TGTGCCAGCAGCTTAAGGGGACAGCCTCTTGGATCTGGGGCCAACGTCCTGACTTTC. It specifies CASSLRGQPLGSGANVLTF. This chain links TRBV7-3 with TRBJ2-6; the match to TRBD1 covers 7 bases. The CDR3 has 19 residues. Germline CDR1 and CDR2: SGHTA and FQGTGA. Unmatched junction bases numbered 10, after V lost 1 base and J lost 1 base.

The rearrangement joins TRBV9 to TRBJ2-1; TRBD2 matches at 7 bases. V lost 0 bases to trimming and J lost 4 bases; unmatched junction nucleotides: 4. This CDR3 has 15 residues. CDR1 and CDR2 (germline): SGDLS, YYNGEE. The CDR3, as DNA: TGTGCCAGCAGCGTAGGAGCGGGAAATTACAATGAGCAGTTCTTC. Translation gives CASSVGAGNYNEQFF.

DNA of the CDR3: TGTGCCAGCAGGAGGACTAGAACCTCCTACGAGCAGTACTTC. Amino acid sequence: CASRRTRTSYEQYF. V gene TRBV6-5 combines with J gene TRBJ2-7; TRBD2 matches at 7 bases. The CDR3 runs to 14 residues. The germline V gene encodes CDR1 MNHEY and CDR2 SVGAGI. V shed 6 bases and J 0 bases; nucleotides not matched to a gene: 5.

V is TRBV11-2 and J is TRBJ1-1, with 7 bases lining up with TRBD1. There are 15 residues in the CDR3. The germline gives CDR1 SGHAT, CDR2 FQNNGV. V lost 5 bases to trimming and J lost 5 bases; unmatched junction nucleotides: 11. The CDR3 coding sequence is TGTGCCAGCAGCGGAGGGGGCCTAGGGAGGACTGAAGCTTTCTTT. It yields the protein CASSGGGLGRTEAFF.

This clonotype appeared a few times. The chain has TRBV25-1 and TRBJ1-2, with unresolved D. V lost 4 bases and J lost 4, with 7 bases in between. Germline-derived CDR1 and CDR2 are MGHDK and SYGVNS. The CDR3 consists of 12 residues. The CDR3 bases are TGTGCCAGCAGTGGACATTTCTATGGCTACACCTTC. Protein product: CASSGHFYGYTF.

The chain carries TRBV20-1 and TRBJ2-3; the D is unclear. The germline V and J ends were trimmed by 5 bases and 0 bases, with 12 bases remaining between them. Germline CDR1 and CDR2: DFQATT and SNEGSKA (reference sequence). This CDR3 comprises 14 residues. The CDR3, as DNA: TGCAGTGCTTATAGCTGGATTAGCACAGATACGCAGTATTTT. Translating it yields CSAYSWISTDTQYF.

This clonotype appeared a few times. J is TRBJ2-7 and V is TRBV3-1; 8 nucleotides line up with TRBD2. Losses at the gene ends were 5 bases for V and 3 bases for J; bases not matched to a gene: 6. The CDR3 consists of 14 residues. The germline gives CDR1 LGHDT, CDR2 YNNKEL (reference sequence). The CDR3: CASSSSGSYYEQYF. CDR3 nucleotide sequence: TGTGCCAGCAGCTCGAGCGGGAGTTACTACGAGCAGTACTTC.

V and J are TRBV12-3 or TRBV12-4 and TRBJ2-5, with D perhaps being TRBD1 or TRBD2 (5 bases each). Trimming shortened V by 6 bases and J by 0 bases, and 11 bases separated the two germline ends. CDR3 size: 14 residues. The CDR3 loop is CASRPGTNQETQYF. CDR3 sequence (DNA): TGTGCCAGCAGACCGGGGACGAACCAAGAGACCCAGTACTTC.

This chain uses TRBV24-1 with TRBJ1-1; 8 positions match TRBD1. CDR1 KGHDR and CDR2 SFDVKD come from the germline V gene. The V gene end was trimmed by 7 bases and the J gene end by 7 bases; junction bases not matched to a gene: 10. This CDR3 has 14 residues. CDR3 amino acids: CATSQNPGTGEAFF. As DNA, the CDR3 is TGTGCCACCAGCCAAAATCCCGGGACAGGTGAAGCTTTCTTT.

This clonotype was picked up many times. The chain recombines TRBV4-1 with TRBJ2-7, with TRBD2 matching 10 bases. The CDR3 spans 18 residues. The germline V gene encodes CDR1 MGHRA and CDR2 YSYEKL. V shed 0 bases, J shed 5 bases, and the junction held 13 bases outside the gene matches. The CDR3 loop reads CASSQDPPAGGQIHEQYF. The CDR3 region has the DNA TGCGCCAGCAGCCAAGATCCTCCAGCGGGAGGGCAGATCCACGAGCAGTACTTC.

The chain joins TRBV10-3 to TRBJ2-1; D gene unclear. Germline CDR1 ENHRY, CDR2 SYGVKD. V gave up 7 bases and J gave up 0 bases, with 10 bases separating them. The CDR3 contains 14 residues. The CDR3 region has the DNA TGTGCCATCAAACCTCCAGGCTCCTACAATGAGCAGTTCTTC. This codes for CAIKPPGSYNEQFF.

The chain links TRBV7-3 to TRBJ2-3; D not resolved. Germline CDR1 SGHTA, CDR2 FQGTGA. The CDR3 covers 15 residues. The germline V and J ends were trimmed by 4 bases and 0 bases, with 11 bases remaining between them. The CDR3 DNA is TGTGCCAGCAGCTATTCCCTATCTAGCACAGATACGCAGTATTTT. Protein product: CASSYSLSSTDTQYF.

V gene TRBV15 combines with J gene TRBJ1-5; no definite D call. CDR3 size: 15 residues. Germline assignment: CDR1 LNHNV and CDR2 YYDKDF (reference sequence). Trimming left V 3 bases short and J 1 base short, with 10 bases between. The CDR3 nucleotides read TGTGCCACCAGCAGTGACCGTCTGAGCAATCAGCCCCAGCATTTT. It yields the protein CATSSDRLSNQPQHF.

This clonotype was detected only a few times. This sequence joins TRBV9 and TRBJ2-1; the match to TRBD2 covers 10 bases. Germline CDR1 reads SGDLS; CDR2 reads YYNGEE. The CDR3 has 17 residues. V was pared by 4 bases and J by 9 bases, with 16 bases of the junction left unmatched. The CDR3 DNA follows: TGTGCCAGCAGCTCAAGGGCTAGCGGGAGTCTTATGGGTGAGCAGTTCTTC. This sequence encodes CASSSRASGSLMGEQFF.

In its sample, this clonotype was seen once. The chain couples TRBV6-1 to TRBJ2-1, with TRBD2 matching 9 bases. Trimming cost V 4 bases and J 10 bases; bases outside gene matches: 14. From germline, CDR1 is MNHNS and CDR2 SASEGT. The CDR3 contains 16 residues. CDR3 loop: CASSVAAGGGGREQFF. The CDR3 DNA reads TGTGCCAGCAGTGTTGCAGCGGGAGGCGGGGGAAGGGAGCAGTTCTTC.